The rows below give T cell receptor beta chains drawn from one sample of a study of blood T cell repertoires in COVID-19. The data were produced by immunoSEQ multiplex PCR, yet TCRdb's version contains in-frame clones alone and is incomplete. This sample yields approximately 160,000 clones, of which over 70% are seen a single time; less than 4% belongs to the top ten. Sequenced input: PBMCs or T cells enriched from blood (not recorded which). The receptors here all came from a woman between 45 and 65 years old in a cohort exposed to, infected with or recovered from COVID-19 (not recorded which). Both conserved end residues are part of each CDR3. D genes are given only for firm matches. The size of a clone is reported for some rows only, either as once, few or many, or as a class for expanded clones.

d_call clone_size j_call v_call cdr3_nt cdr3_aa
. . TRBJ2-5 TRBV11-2 TGTGCCAGCAGGGCTCAGGAGACCCAGTACTTC CASRAQETQYF
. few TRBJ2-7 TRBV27 TGTGCCAGCAGTTTTTCCAGGGACTACGAGCAGTACTTC CASSFSRDYEQYF
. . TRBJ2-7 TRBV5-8 TGTGCCAGCACCCCCCGGGGGGAGCAGTACTTC CASTPRGEQYF
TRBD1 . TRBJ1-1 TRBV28 TGTGCCAGCATCCGACACGACAGGGCCACTGAAGCTTTCTTT CASIRHDRATEAFF
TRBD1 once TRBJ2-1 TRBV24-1 TGTGCCACCAGCGCGCAGGGGGCAGGTGAGCAGTTCTTC CATSAQGAGEQFF
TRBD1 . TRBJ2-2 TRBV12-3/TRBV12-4 TGTGCCAGCATGAGAGGGGGCGCCGGGGAGCTGTTTTTT CASMRGGAGELFF
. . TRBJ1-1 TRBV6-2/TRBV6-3 TGTGCCAGCAGTTTGGGGGGGGAGAACACTGAAGCTTTCTTT CASSLGGENTEAFF
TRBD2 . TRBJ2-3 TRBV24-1 TGTGCCACCAGTGACCCGGGACTAGCGGCTACAGATACGCAGTATTTT CATSDPGLAATDTQYF
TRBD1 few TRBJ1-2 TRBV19 TGTGCCAGTCTAAACTCGGGACAGGGGAACTATGGCTACACCTTC CASLNSGQGNYGYTF
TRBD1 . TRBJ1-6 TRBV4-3 TGCGCCAGCAGCCAAGATCGGACAGGGTACCATAATTCACCCCTCCACTTT CASSQDRTGYHNSPLHF
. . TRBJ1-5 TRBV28 TGTGCCAGCAGTCCAGAATCACTCGGGCGGGGGCCCCAGCATTTT CASSPESLGRGPQHF
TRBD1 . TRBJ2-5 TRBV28 TGTGCCAGCAGCTCCGGGACAGGGGGAGAGACCCAGTACTTC CASSSGTGGETQYF
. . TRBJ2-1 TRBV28 TGTGCCAGCAGCCTCACGGGGTCTGAGCAGTTCTTC CASSLTGSEQFF
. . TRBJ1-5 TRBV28 TGTGCCAGCAACTCCATATTGCCCCAGCATTTT CASNSILPQHF
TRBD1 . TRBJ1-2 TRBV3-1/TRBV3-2 TGTGCCAGCAGCCCAACAAGACAGGGGGACTATGGCTACACCTTC CASSPTRQGDYGYTF
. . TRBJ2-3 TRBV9 TGTGCCAGCAGCGTAGCGGGATCCGGCACAGATACGCAGTATTTT CASSVAGSGTDTQYF
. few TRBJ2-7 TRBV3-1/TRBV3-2 TGTGCCAGCAAACGGGGAGGCGAGCAGTACTTC CASKRGGEQYF
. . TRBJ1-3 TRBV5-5 TGTGCCAGCAGCTTGTGGCAGGTGGGAAACACCATATATTTT CASSLWQVGNTIYF
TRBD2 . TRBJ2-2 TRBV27 TGTGCCAGCAGCATTGGACTAGCGGGGATCGGGGAGCTGTTTTTT CASSIGLAGIGELFF
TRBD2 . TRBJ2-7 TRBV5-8 TGTGCCAACCTACTAGCGGGAGCCTACGAGCAGTACTTC CANLLAGAYEQYF
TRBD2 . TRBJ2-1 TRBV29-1 TGCAGCGTTGCGGGACTAGCGGTAAATGAGCAGTTCTTC CSVAGLAVNEQFF
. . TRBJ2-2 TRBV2 TGTGCCAGCAGTGAACGGGCGACAGGTCCCGGGGAGCTGTTTTTT CASSERATGPGELFF
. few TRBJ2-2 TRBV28 TGTGCCAGCAGAACAGGGAGTTCGAACACCGGGGAGCTGTTTTTT CASRTGSSNTGELFF
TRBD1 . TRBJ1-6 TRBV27 TGTGCCAGCAGTCGGGACAGGGTTAATTCACCCCTCCACTTT CASSRDRVNSPLHF
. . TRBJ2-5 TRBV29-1 TGCAGCGTTGCAGGGAACCCGGGAGAGACCCAGTACTTC CSVAGNPGETQYF
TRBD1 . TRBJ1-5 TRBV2 TGTGCCAGCAGTGAGACAGGGCCCGATCAGCCCCAGCATTTT CASSETGPDQPQHF
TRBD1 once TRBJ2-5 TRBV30 TGTGCCTGGTCCGGACAGGGCTGGGAGACCCAGTACTTC CAWSGQGWETQYF
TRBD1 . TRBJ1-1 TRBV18 TGTGCCAGCTCACCCGCGACAGGGGGCACTGAAGCTTTCTTT CASSPATGGTEAFF
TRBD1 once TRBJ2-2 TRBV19 TGTGCCAGTAGCCGCACAGGGGGAAACACCGGGGAGCTGTTTTTT CASSRTGGNTGELFF
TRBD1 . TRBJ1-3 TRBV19 TGTGCCAGTAAATTTTCCCAAACAGGGGGCTCTGGAAACACCATATATTTT CASKFSQTGGSGNTIYF
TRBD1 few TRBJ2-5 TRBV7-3 TGTGCCAGCAGCTCTCAGGGGGCGCGGGGCGAGACCCAGTACTTC CASSSQGARGETQYF
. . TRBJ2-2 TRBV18 TGTGCCAGCTCACCACCGGGGGGGCAGAACACCGGGGAGCTGTTTTTT CASSPPGGQNTGELFF
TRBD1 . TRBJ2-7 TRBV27 TGTGCCAGCAGTTTATCGATTACGGGGACAGACTACGAGCAGTACTTC CASSLSITGTDYEQYF
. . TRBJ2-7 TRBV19 TGTGCCAGTAGTATATATCTACTCCGGCGGGATTCAAGCGAGCAGTACTTC CASSIYLLRRDSSEQYF
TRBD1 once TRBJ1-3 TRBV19 TGTGCCAGTAGCCAGGACAGGGAAAACACCATATATTTT CASSQDRENTIYF
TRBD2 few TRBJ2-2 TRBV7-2 TGTGCGGGCCTACGCGGGGGATCGAACACCGGGGAGCTGTTTTTT CAGLRGGSNTGELFF
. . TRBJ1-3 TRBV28 TGTGCCAGCACAAGGGGAATTGCTGGAAACACCATATATTTT CASTRGIAGNTIYF
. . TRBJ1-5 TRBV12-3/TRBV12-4 TGTGCCAGCAGTACCCAGGGTATTCAGCCCCAGCATTTT CASSTQGIQPQHF
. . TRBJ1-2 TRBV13 TGTGCCAGCAGCTTTGGTGGCAACTATGGCTACACCTTC CASSFGGNYGYTF
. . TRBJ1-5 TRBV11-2 TGTGCCAGCAGCTTAGATGGGGCAGGGCATCAGCCCCAGCATTTT CASSLDGAGHQPQHF
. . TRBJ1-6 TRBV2 TGTGCCAGCAGGCGAAGCGAGGGCGCACCCCTCCACTTT CASRRSEGAPLHF
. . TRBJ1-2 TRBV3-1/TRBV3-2 TGTGCCAGCAGCCAAGAGTGGAGAGATGGCTACACCTTC CASSQEWRDGYTF
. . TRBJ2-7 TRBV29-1 TGCAGCGCATCTTCTAAGAGTACCTACGAGCAGTACTTC CSASSKSTYEQYF
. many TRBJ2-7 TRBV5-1 TGCGCCAGCAGCACACAGGGCAGCTCCTACGAGCAGTACTTC CASSTQGSSYEQYF
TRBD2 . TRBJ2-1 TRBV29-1 TGCAGCGTTGGGACTAGCGGGATCGCCTACAATGAGCAGTTCTTC CSVGTSGIAYNEQFF
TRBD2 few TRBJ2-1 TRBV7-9 TGTGCCAGCAGCTTAGCGAGGGCTAGCGGGAGTATTAAGTTCTTC CASSLARASGSIKFF
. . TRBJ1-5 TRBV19 TGTGCCAGTAGTGGGCAGGGAGGACAGCCCCAGCATTTT CASSGQGGQPQHF
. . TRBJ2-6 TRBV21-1 TGTGCCAGGAATCACAGGGGGTCTGGGGCCAACGTCCTGACTTTC CARNHRGSGANVLTF
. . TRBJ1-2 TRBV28 TGTGCCAGCAGTTTACTCGGGGTCTATGGCTACACCTTC CASSLLGVYGYTF
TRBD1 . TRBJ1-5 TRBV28 TGTGCCAGCAGCTCTGGAACAGGGGGCGGAAATCAGCCCCAGCATTTT CASSSGTGGGNQPQHF
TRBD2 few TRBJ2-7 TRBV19 TGTGCCAGTATTGAGCGGGAGTCCTACGAGCAGTACTTC CASIERESYEQYF
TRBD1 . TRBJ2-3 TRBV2 TGTGCCAGCAGCCAGGACAGGGGTCGCACAGATACGCAGTATTTT CASSQDRGRTDTQYF
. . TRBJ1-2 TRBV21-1 TGTGCCAGCAGCATACCCCGACTGACCTATGGCTACACCTTC CASSIPRLTYGYTF
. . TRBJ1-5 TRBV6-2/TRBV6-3 TGTGCCAGCAGTTATAAGGGGGAAAATCAGCCCCAGCATTTT CASSYKGENQPQHF